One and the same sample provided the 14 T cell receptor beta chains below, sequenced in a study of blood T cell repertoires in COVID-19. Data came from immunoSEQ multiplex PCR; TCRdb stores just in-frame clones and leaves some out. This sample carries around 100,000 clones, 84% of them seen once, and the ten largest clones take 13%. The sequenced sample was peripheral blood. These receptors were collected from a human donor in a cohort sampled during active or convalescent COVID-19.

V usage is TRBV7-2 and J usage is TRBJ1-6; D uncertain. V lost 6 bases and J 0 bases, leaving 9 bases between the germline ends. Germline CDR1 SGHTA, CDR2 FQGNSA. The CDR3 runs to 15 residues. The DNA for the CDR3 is TGTGCCAGCAGTCGAACGAGCTCCTATAATTCACCCCTCCACTTT. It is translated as CASSRTSSYNSPLHF.

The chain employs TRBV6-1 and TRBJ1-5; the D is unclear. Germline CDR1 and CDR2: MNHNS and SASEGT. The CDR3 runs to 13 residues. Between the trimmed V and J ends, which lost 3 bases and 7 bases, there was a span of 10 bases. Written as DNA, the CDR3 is TGTGCCAGCAGTGACCAAAGCTTGCAGCCCCAGCATTTT. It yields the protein CASSDQSLQPQHF.

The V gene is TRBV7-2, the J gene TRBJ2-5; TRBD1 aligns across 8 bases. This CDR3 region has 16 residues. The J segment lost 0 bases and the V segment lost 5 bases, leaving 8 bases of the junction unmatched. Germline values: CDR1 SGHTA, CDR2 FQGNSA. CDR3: CASSRGQAINQETQYF. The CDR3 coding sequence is TGTGCCAGCAGCAGGGGACAGGCCATCAACCAAGAGACCCAGTACTTC.

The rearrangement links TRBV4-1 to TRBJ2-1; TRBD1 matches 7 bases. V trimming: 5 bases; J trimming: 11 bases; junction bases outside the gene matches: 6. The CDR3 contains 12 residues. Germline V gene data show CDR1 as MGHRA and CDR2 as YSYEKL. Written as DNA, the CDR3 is TGCGCCAGCAGCTTCCCGGGACAGAAGCAGTTCTTC. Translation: CASSFPGQKQFF.

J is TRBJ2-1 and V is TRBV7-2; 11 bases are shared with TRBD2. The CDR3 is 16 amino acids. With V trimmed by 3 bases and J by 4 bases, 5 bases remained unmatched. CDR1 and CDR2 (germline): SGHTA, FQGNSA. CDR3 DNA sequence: TGTGCCAGCAGCTTGGCGACTAGCGGGGTTTACAATGAGCAGTTCTTC. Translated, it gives CASSLATSGVYNEQFF.

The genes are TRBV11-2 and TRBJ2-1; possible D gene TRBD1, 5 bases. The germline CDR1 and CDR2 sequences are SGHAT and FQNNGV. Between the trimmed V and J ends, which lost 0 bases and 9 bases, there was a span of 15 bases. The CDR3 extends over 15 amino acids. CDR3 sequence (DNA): TGTGCCAGCAGCTTAGACTCGATGGGGCGCGGTGAGCAGTTCTTC. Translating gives CASSLDSMGRGEQFF.

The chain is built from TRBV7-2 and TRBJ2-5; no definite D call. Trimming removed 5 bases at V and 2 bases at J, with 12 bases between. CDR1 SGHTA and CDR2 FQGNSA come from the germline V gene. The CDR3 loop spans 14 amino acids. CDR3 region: CASSRSVLQETQYF. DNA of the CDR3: TGTGCCAGCAGCCGGAGCGTTTTACAAGAGACCCAGTACTTC.

The CDR3 protein is CASSQDRVGNQPQHF. The CDR3 nucleotides are TGTGCCAGCAGCCAAGACAGGGTTGGCAATCAGCCCCAGCATTTT. This sequence joins TRBV14 and TRBJ1-5; D perhaps matches TRBD1 (5 bases). Trimming took 0 bases from V and 2 from J, leaving 8 bases between them. Germline V gives CDR1 SGHDN, CDR2 FVKESK. The CDR3 extends over 15 amino acids.

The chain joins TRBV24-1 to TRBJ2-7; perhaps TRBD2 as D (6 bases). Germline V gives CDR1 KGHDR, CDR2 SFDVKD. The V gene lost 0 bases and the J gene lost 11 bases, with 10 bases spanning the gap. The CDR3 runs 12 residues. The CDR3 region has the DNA TGTGCCACCAGTGATTTGGTGGGACTGGAGTACTTC. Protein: CATSDLVGLEYF.

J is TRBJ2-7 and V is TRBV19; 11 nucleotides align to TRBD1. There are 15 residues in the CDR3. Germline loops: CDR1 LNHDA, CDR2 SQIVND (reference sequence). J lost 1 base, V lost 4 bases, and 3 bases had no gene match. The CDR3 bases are TGTGCCAGTAGTACCGGACAGGGGGCATCCTACGAGCAGTACTTC. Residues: CASSTGQGASYEQYF. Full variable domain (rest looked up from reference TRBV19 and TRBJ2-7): DGGITQSPKYLFRKEGQNVTLSCEQNLNHDAMYWYRQDPGQGLRLIYYSQIVNDFQKGDIAEGYSVSREKKESFPLTVTSAQKNPTAFYLCASSTGQGASYEQYFGPGTRLTVT.

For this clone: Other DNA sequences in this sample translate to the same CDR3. The CDR3 spells CASSPGGGSNQPQHF. In nucleotides, the CDR3 is TGTGCCAGCAGTCCCGGGGGGGGTAGTAATCAGCCCCAGCATTTT. J is TRBJ1-5 and V is TRBV27; D perhaps matches TRBD1 (5 bases). CDR1 is MNHEY, CDR2 SMNVEV, per germline (reference sequence). There are 15 residues in the CDR3. Trimming cost V 5 bases and J 4 bases, with 15 bases left between them.

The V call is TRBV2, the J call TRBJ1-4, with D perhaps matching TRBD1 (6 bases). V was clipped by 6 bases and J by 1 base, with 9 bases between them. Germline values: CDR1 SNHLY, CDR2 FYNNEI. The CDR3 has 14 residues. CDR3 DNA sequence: TGTGCCAGCAGACTGGACAGAACTAATGAAAAACTGTTTTTT. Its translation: CASRLDRTNEKLFF.

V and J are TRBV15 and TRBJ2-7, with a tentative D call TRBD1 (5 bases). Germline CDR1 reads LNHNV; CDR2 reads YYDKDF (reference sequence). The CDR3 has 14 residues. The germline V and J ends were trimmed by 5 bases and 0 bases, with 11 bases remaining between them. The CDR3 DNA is TGTGCCACCAGCCTAGGACACGGCTCCTACGAGCAGTACTTC. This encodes CATSLGHGSYEQYF.

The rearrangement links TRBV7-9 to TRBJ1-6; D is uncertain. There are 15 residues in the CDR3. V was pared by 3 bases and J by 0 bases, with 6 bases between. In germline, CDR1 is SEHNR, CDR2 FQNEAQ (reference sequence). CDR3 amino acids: CASSLSSSYNSPLHF. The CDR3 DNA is TGTGCCAGCAGCTTGTCCAGCTCCTATAATTCACCCCTCCACTTT.